This T cell receptor beta chain is drawn from a study of CD8 T cells in Susac syndrome. There are 12 residues in the CDR3. CDR1 DFQATT and CDR2 SNEGSKA come from the germline V gene (reference sequence). V lost 5 bases and J lost 3, with 10 bases in between. RNA was extracted with the RNeasy kit, and a quantity of roughly 0.5 to 1 ug was reverse transcribed using random hexamers. TCRdb independently ran MiXCR on the immunoSEQ multiplex PCR reads; one entry per CDR3 protein. Of around 53,000 distinct CDR3 sequences listed, just under 95% are singletons. The chain couples TRBV20-1 to TRBJ1-2; perhaps TRBD1 as D (5 bases). This clonotype was obtained from a human donor with Susac syndrome. Specimen: CD8+ T cells from PBMCs. The CDR3 region is CSAQGQDYGYTF. The CDR3 DNA reads as TGCAGTGCTCAAGGACAAGACTATGGCTACACCTTC.